The rows below give T cell receptor beta chains drawn from one sample of a study of graft-versus-host responses after intestinal transplantation. For these TCRs, the target antigens are not known. TCRdb's copy holds only in-frame clones and misses some; the assay was immunoSEQ multiplex PCR. The sample shows approximately 130,000 clones, more than 90% of them seen only once. The source material was unstimulated CD4+ T cells sorted from spleen or lymph node cells, sampled before intestinal transplant. These receptor sequences come from a human donor who received an intestinal transplant. CDR3s include the opening cysteine and the closing phenylalanine or tryptophan. The order of the fields is J gene, V gene, D gene, CDR3 length, clone size, CDR3 DNA, CDR3 protein. D genes are given only for firm matches. For some rows the clone size is stated as once, few or many, or as a class when expanded; others skip it.

J: TRBJ1-5; V: TRBV29-1; D: NA; length: 15; size: NA; DNA: TGCAGCGTTGAAGATTCGAGTGGGGGTATAGGGCCCCAGCATTTT; CDR3: CSVEDSSGGIGPQHF
J: TRBJ1-1; V: TRBV19; D: TRBD1; length: 16; size: NA; DNA: TGTGCCAGTAGTTATACACCACAGGGGTTGAACACTGAAGCTTTCTTT; CDR3: CASSYTPQGLNTEAFF
J: TRBJ2-5; V: TRBV23-1; D: NA; length: 16; size: NA; DNA: TGCGCCAGCAGTCAATCCCTACGGCTTACTGCGGAGACCCAGTACTTC; CDR3: CASSQSLRLTAETQYF
J: TRBJ2-5; V: TRBV7-2; D: TRBD2; length: 15; size: NA; DNA: TGTGCCAGCAGCTTTTATGCGGGGGGCCGAGAGACCCAGTACTTC; CDR3: CASSFYAGGRETQYF
J: TRBJ2-7; V: TRBV6-5; D: NA; length: 13; size: NA; DNA: TGTGCCAGCAGTTCAGGGGTAACCTACGAGCAGTACTTC; CDR3: CASSSGVTYEQYF
J: TRBJ2-6; V: TRBV6-1; D: NA; length: 16; size: NA; DNA: TGTGCCAGCAGTGCCATAACAGGGACCGGGGCCAACGTCCTGACTTTC; CDR3: CASSAITGTGANVLTF
J: TRBJ2-7; V: TRBV19; D: TRBD1; length: 13; size: NA; DNA: TGTGCCAGTAATGAGGGGGCAAAGTACGAGCAGTACTTC; CDR3: CASNEGAKYEQYF
J: TRBJ1-1; V: TRBV5-6; D: NA; length: 11; size: NA; DNA: TGTGCCAGCAGCACGAACACTGAAGCTTTCTTT; CDR3: CASSTNTEAFF
J: TRBJ1-5; V: TRBV18; D: NA; length: 14; size: NA; DNA: TGTGCCAGCTCACCACTATCGAGCAATCAGCCCCAGCATTTT; CDR3: CASSPLSSNQPQHF
J: TRBJ1-2; V: TRBV7-9; D: NA; length: 13; size: few; DNA: TGTGCCAGCAGCCGGGGGGAGCCTAGTGGCTACACCTTC; CDR3: CASSRGEPSGYTF
J: TRBJ2-2; V: TRBV11-3; D: NA; length: 15; size: NA; DNA: TGTGCCAGCAGCTTAGGAGGGGGGGCTTTCGGGGAGCTGTTTTTT; CDR3: CASSLGGGAFGELFF
J: TRBJ1-5; V: TRBV10-2; D: NA; length: 13; size: NA; DNA: TGCGCCAGCCATCCGCAGGCTGATCAGCCCCAGCATTTT; CDR3: CASHPQADQPQHF
J: TRBJ2-1; V: TRBV7-9; D: TRBD2; length: 12; size: NA; DNA: TGTGCCAGCAGTTTCCGAACTAGCGGGGTGTTCTTC; CDR3: CASSFRTSGVFF
J: TRBJ1-2; V: TRBV18; D: NA; length: 12; size: NA; DNA: TGTGCCAGCTCACCCGAGAACTATGGCTACACCTTC; CDR3: CASSPENYGYTF
J: TRBJ2-7; V: TRBV15; D: TRBD1; length: 15; size: once; DNA: TGTGCCACCAGCAGAGATGTAACAGGGGCCTACGAGCAGTACTTC; CDR3: CATSRDVTGAYEQYF
J: TRBJ1-5; V: TRBV6-5; D: NA; length: 13; size: NA; DNA: TGTGCCAGCAAAGGTGGTATAAATCAGCCCCAGCATTTT; CDR3: CASKGGINQPQHF
J: TRBJ2-1; V: TRBV6-1; D: TRBD1; length: 18; size: NA; DNA: TGTGCCAGCAGTGAATCGGCCCTCCGGGACAGGGGAGGAAATGAGCAGTTCTTC; CDR3: CASSESALRDRGGNEQFF
J: TRBJ1-4; V: TRBV5-4; D: NA; length: 15; size: NA; DNA: TGTGCCAGCAGCCTTCGCGGGGCAACTAATGAAAAACTGTTTTTT; CDR3: CASSLRGATNEKLFF
J: TRBJ1-3; V: TRBV5-1; D: NA; length: 13; size: few; DNA: TGCGCCAGCAGCTTGTCCCAGACGGGCCCCCGGATTTTT; CDR3: CASSLSQTGPRIF
J: TRBJ1-5; V: TRBV7-9; D: NA; length: 14; size: NA; DNA: TGTGCCAGCAGCTGGGGGGACACCTATCAGCCCCAGCATTTT; CDR3: CASSWGDTYQPQHF
J: TRBJ2-5; V: TRBV5-1; D: TRBD2; length: 14; size: NA; DNA: TGCGCCAGCAGCTTTCAGCGGGGGGGGGAGACCCAGTACTTC; CDR3: CASSFQRGGETQYF
J: TRBJ1-4; V: TRBV2; D: NA; length: 11; size: once; DNA: TGTGCCAGCAGGGCAGGGACCAAACTGTTTTTT; CDR3: CASRAGTKLFF
J: TRBJ2-7; V: TRBV5-4; D: TRBD2; length: 17; size: NA; DNA: TGTGCCAGCAGCCTACGGCGGGGGGGCCATAAGGACCACGAGCAGTACTTC; CDR3: CASSLRRGGHKDHEQYF
J: TRBJ2-3; V: TRBV5-1; D: NA; length: 13; size: NA; DNA: TGCGCCAGCAGCGAGCCTAGCACAGATACGCAGTATTTT; CDR3: CASSEPSTDTQYF
J: TRBJ1-2; V: TRBV10-2; D: NA; length: 14; size: NA; DNA: TGCGCCAGCAGTGGGGGCAGGGCTTCTAGAGGCTACACCTTC; CDR3: CASSGGRASRGYTF
J: TRBJ1-4; V: TRBV10-1; D: NA; length: 12; size: few; DNA: TGCGACCCCGGACGCCCAGAAGAAAAACTGTTTTTT; CDR3: CDPGRPEEKLFF
J: TRBJ2-1; V: TRBV7-7; D: NA; length: 13; size: NA; DNA: TGTGCCAGCAGCTTAGGTCAGGCGCTCGAGCAGTTCTTC; CDR3: CASSLGQALEQFF
J: TRBJ2-2; V: TRBV18; D: TRBD2; length: 14; size: NA; DNA: TGTGCCAGCTCACCCGGACTAGCGGTCGGGGAGCTGTTTTTT; CDR3: CASSPGLAVGELFF
J: TRBJ2-7; V: TRBV5-1; D: TRBD2; length: 14; size: NA; DNA: TGCGCCAGCAAGGATAGGACTAGCGTCCACGAGCAGTACTTC; CDR3: CASKDRTSVHEQYF
J: TRBJ2-2; V: TRBV30; D: NA; length: 14; size: NA; DNA: TGTGCCTGGAGTGTACTCCTAGCTGCCGGGGAGCTGTTTTTT; CDR3: CAWSVLLAAGELFF
J: TRBJ2-3; V: TRBV10-1; D: TRBD2; length: 17; size: NA; DNA: TGCGCCAGCAGTGAGTCGACTAGCGGGCGAAGCACAGATACGCAGTATTTT; CDR3: CASSESTSGRSTDTQYF
J: TRBJ1-2; V: TRBV6-1; D: NA; length: 13; size: NA; DNA: TGTGCCAGCAGTGAGTTAAGTGCCTACGGCTACACCTTC; CDR3: CASSELSAYGYTF
J: TRBJ2-3; V: TRBV9; D: TRBD2; length: 14; size: NA; DNA: TGTGCCAGCAGCGTAGGGACTAGAGGAGATACGCAGTATTTT; CDR3: CASSVGTRGDTQYF
J: TRBJ1-3; V: TRBV29-1; D: TRBD1; length: 13; size: NA; DNA: TGCAGCGGTATCAGGGGGAGAGGAAACACCATATATTTT; CDR3: CSGIRGRGNTIYF
J: TRBJ1-4; V: TRBV28; D: TRBD1; length: 15; size: NA; DNA: TGTGCCAGCAGTTTGGGACAGGCGCTTAATGAAAAACTGTTTTTT; CDR3: CASSLGQALNEKLFF